Below, 19 T cell receptor beta chains from the same sample are listed, as sequenced in a study of T cell responses to AZD1222 COVID-19 vaccine. The table came from immunoSEQ multiplex PCR; TCRdb's copy has only in-frame clones and leaves some out. The sample shows some 140,000 clones, 70% to 90% of them seen only once. Sequenced here: peripheral blood, sampled on day 0 of AZD1222 vaccination. The receptors derive from an adult in good health.

The chain uses TRBV18 and TRBJ2-1; 12 positions match TRBD1. J lost 14 bases, V lost 1 base, and 18 bases had no gene match. The germline gives CDR1 KGHSH, CDR2 LQKENI. The CDR3 spans 18 residues. CDR3 DNA sequence: TGTGCCAGCTCACCACTATTTAGCGGGACAGGGGGCGGAAAGCGTAAGTTCTTC. Translating gives CASSPLFSGTGGGKRKFF.

V and J are TRBV10-2 and TRBJ1-5; D is possibly TRBD1 (5 bases). V lost 10 bases, J lost 1 base, and 17 bases lay in between. CDR3 length equals 15 residues. Looked up from germline, CDR1 is WSHSY and CDR2 is SAAADI. The CDR3 sequence is CATRAREPSNQPQHF. Written as DNA, the CDR3 is TGCGCCACCCGGGCCAGGGAACCAAGCAATCAGCCCCAGCATTTT.

The chain couples TRBV2 to TRBJ1-4; D not certain. There are 14 residues in the CDR3. Germline values: CDR1 SNHLY, CDR2 FYNNEI. V dropped 9 bases and J dropped 4 bases, with 15 bases sitting between them. The CDR3 region is CASNVAGNNEKLFF. The CDR3 DNA sequence: TGTGCCAGTAACGTAGCAGGAAATAATGAAAAACTGTTTTTT.

The chain has TRBV28 and TRBJ1-6, with unresolved D. CDR1 and CDR2 from the germline V gene are MDHEN and SYDVKM. This CDR3 is 20 amino acids long. V was trimmed by 3 bases and J by 0 bases, leaving 21 bases between them. The CDR3 region is CASSLFAVRTESSYNSPLHF. CDR3 sequence (DNA): TGTGCCAGCAGTTTGTTCGCGGTCCGAACCGAGAGCTCCTATAATTCACCCCTCCACTTT. Full variable domain (missing parts from reference TRBV28 and TRBJ1-6): DVKVTQSSRYLVKRTGEKVFLECVQDMDHENMFWYRQDPGLGLRLIYFSYDVKMKEKGDIPEGYSVSREKKERFSLILESASTNQTSMYLCASSLFAVRTESSYNSPLHFGNGTRLTVT.

The chain combines TRBV9 with TRBJ1-2; D ambiguous. The CDR3 runs to 13 residues. V lost 5 bases and J lost 3, with 11 bases in between. Germline loops: CDR1 SGDLS, CDR2 YYNGEE. Here the CDR3 reads CASRSTRDYGYTF. CDR3 DNA sequence: TGTGCCAGCAGGTCGACCCGGGACTATGGCTACACCTTC.

The V call is TRBV19, the J call TRBJ1-4; 9 bases are shared with TRBD1. There are 14 residues in the CDR3. After removal of 7 bases from V and 8 bases from J, the junction contained 8 bases not matched to a gene. Germline lookup yields CDR1 LNHDA and CDR2 SQIVND (reference sequence). CDR3: CASKGDRVYEKLFF. In DNA, the CDR3 is TGTGCCAGTAAGGGGGACAGGGTTTACGAAAAACTGTTTTTT.

The V gene is TRBV27, the J gene TRBJ2-7; D call uncertain. CDR3 length: 11 amino acids. V gave up 3 bases and J gave up 7 bases, with 7 bases separating them. Germline lookup yields CDR1 MNHEY and CDR2 SMNVEV (reference sequence). CDR3 nucleotide sequence: TGTGCCAGCAGTTTTGGCTGGGAGCAGTACTTC. Protein product: CASSFGWEQYF.

J is TRBJ1-4 and V is TRBV11-2; 7 nucleotides agree with TRBD1. Trimming cost V 2 bases and J 6 bases; bases outside gene matches: 9. The germline CDR1 and CDR2 sequences are SGHAT and FQNNGV. The CDR3 runs 16 residues. CDR3 region: CASSLSFEDRHEKLFF. In DNA form, the CDR3 reads TGTGCCAGCAGCTTATCGTTTGAGGACAGGCATGAAAAACTGTTTTTT.

In DNA form, the CDR3 reads TGTGCCAGCAGTTACCAACGACAGGGAAATCAGCCCCAGCATTTT. Protein product: CASSYQRQGNQPQHF. This chain links TRBV6-2 or TRBV6-3 with TRBJ1-5; 7 bases align to TRBD1. V lost 2 bases, J lost 4 bases, and 5 bases stayed unmatched. Germline CDR1 and CDR2: MNHEY and SVGEGT. The CDR3 has 15 amino acids.

The CDR3: CASSSSGVGTFF. The CDR3 DNA follows: TGTGCCAGCAGTTCAAGCGGTGTAGGCACGTTCTTC. The chain couples TRBV7-8 to TRBJ2-1; the D gene is possibly TRBD2 (5 bases). CDR1 SGHVS and CDR2 FQNEAQ come from the germline V gene. The V end lost 6 bases, the J end lost 15 bases, and 18 bases lay between the germline ends. The length of the CDR3 is 12 residues.

This clone was observed once. This chain uses TRBV19 with TRBJ1-5; D not resolved. The CDR3 is 13 amino acids. Germline assignment: CDR1 LNHDA and CDR2 SQIVND (reference sequence). The germline V and J ends were trimmed by 4 bases and 5 bases, with 9 bases remaining between them. CDR3 nucleotide sequence: TGTGCCAGTAGTACCATGAGGGATCAGCCCCAGCATTTT. It specifies CASSTMRDQPQHF.

This chain uses TRBV7-2 with TRBJ1-6; the match to TRBD1 covers 7 bases. The V segment lost 1 base and the J segment 7 bases; nucleotides outside the gene matches: 4. Germline CDR1 is SGHTA and CDR2 is FQGNSA. This CDR3 spans 15 amino acids. This chain's CDR3 is CASSLVSTGNSPLHF. CDR3 in DNA: TGTGCCAGCAGCTTAGTATCGACAGGGAATTCACCCCTCCACTTT.

The rearrangement uses TRBV4-1 and TRBJ2-7, with D tentatively TRBD1 (6 bases). The CDR3 totals 16 residues. CDR1 is MGHRA and CDR2 is YSYEKL in the germline V gene. V lost 2 bases to trimming and J lost 0 bases, with 14 bases between them. CDR3 nucleotide sequence: TGCGCCAGCAGCCAACCGGACAGCAAGAGCTCCTACGAGCAGTACTTC. Its translation is CASSQPDSKSSYEQYF.

In nucleotides, the CDR3 is TGTGCCAGCAGTTCCGGGCTAGCGGTCACCGGGGAGCTGTTTTTT. This encodes CASSSGLAVTGELFF. V usage is TRBV6-6 and J usage is TRBJ2-2; 7 bases fit TRBD2. V lost 4 bases, J lost 4 bases, and 6 bases stayed unmatched. Germline V gene data show CDR1 as MNHNY and CDR2 as SVGAGI (reference sequence). This CDR3 comprises 15 residues.

V is TRBV19 and J is TRBJ1-5; the D is unclear. Between the trimmed V and J ends, which lost 5 bases and 1 base, there was a span of 12 bases. This CDR3 region has 15 residues. Per germline, CDR1 LNHDA and CDR2 SQIVND (reference sequence). The CDR3 loop is CASSFRSQSNQPQHF. In DNA form, the CDR3 reads TGTGCCAGTAGTTTTCGCAGTCAGAGCAATCAGCCCCAGCATTTT.

V is TRBV4-3 and J is TRBJ1-2; D might be TRBD1 (6 bases). CDR1 LGHNA and CDR2 YSLEER come from the germline V gene. The CDR3 sequence is 14 residues long. V lost 5 bases and J lost 4, with 14 bases in between. This CDR3 reads CASSSQGRSYGYTF. The CDR3 DNA reads as TGCGCCAGCAGCTCCCAGGGGAGGAGCTATGGCTACACCTTC.

In DNA, the CDR3 is TGTGCCAGCAGCTTTGGGACAGTCAATCAGCCCCAGCATTTT. Protein: CASSFGTVNQPQHF. This chain joins TRBV5-5 and TRBJ1-5, with 7 bases aligning to TRBD1. V gave up 2 bases and J gave up 3 bases; unmatched junction bases: 2. The CDR3 is 14 residues long. Germline CDR1 SGHKS, CDR2 YYEKEE (reference sequence).

This clone was found once. The chain couples TRBV4-1 to TRBJ1-4; D might be TRBD1 (5 bases). V lost 2 bases to trimming and J lost 6 bases, with 16 bases between them. Germline CDR1 MGHRA, CDR2 YSYEKL. This CDR3 contains 16 residues. DNA for the CDR3: TGCGCCAGCAGCCAATCCGCCGGGGGGATGCATGAAAAACTGTTTTTT. The encoded protein is CASSQSAGGMHEKLFF.

V is TRBV19 and J is TRBJ2-5, with 8 bases lining up with TRBD1. This CDR3 is built from 16 residues. CDR1 is LNHDA, CDR2 SQIVND, per germline (reference sequence). After removal of 5 bases from V and 1 base from J, the junction contained 9 bases not matched to a gene. Here the CDR3 reads CASSEGQGRPQETQYF. CDR3 DNA sequence: TGTGCCAGTAGTGAAGGACAGGGCCGTCCCCAAGAGACCCAGTACTTC.